This T cell receptor (beta chain) was retrieved from a study of CD8 T cells in Susac syndrome. Study-wide context: Sequencing included Susac syndrome patients, six of them with active disease and under 10 in remission.

CDR3 length equals 12 residues. The ends were cut back, 5 bases at V and 3 bases at J, with 4 bases in the middle. Germline V gives CDR1 LNHNV, CDR2 YYDKDF (reference sequence). A quantity of about 0.45 to 1 ug RNA underwent reverse transcription using random hexamers. TCRdb reprocessed the immunoSEQ multiplex PCR reads with MiXCR, giving one entry per CDR3 protein. Here the sample spans hundreds of thousands of distinct CDR3 sequences, approximately 94% being singletons. The V call is TRBV15, the J call TRBJ2-2; no reliable D call. This TCR derives from a human donor with Susac syndrome. Source material: CD4+ T cells from PBMCs. DNA of the CDR3: TGTGCCACCAGCGGCGACACCGGGGAGCTGTTTTTT. It codes for CATSGDTGELFF.